Listed below are T cell receptor beta chains from one sample, sequenced in a study of blood T cell repertoires in COVID-19. The method was immunoSEQ multiplex PCR; TCRdb's version includes in-frame clones alone and lacks a portion of them. The profile shows hundreds of thousands of clones, 86% of them singletons. The specimen sequenced was peripheral blood. The receptors here all came from a woman aged 60-75 years with COVID-19, enrolled during active disease. Each CDR3 is given without its conserved first and last residue.

CDR3 protein: ASSQAGVDEQF
V gene: TRBV5-1

CDR3 protein: ASSQDERGGVETQY
V gene: TRBV4-1

CDR3 protein: ASHTTEGRDNSPLH
V gene: TRBV28

CDR3 protein: ASSPGTGDYNEQF
V gene: TRBV18

CDR3 protein: ASSLGTGQSEKLF
V gene: TRBV5-1

CDR3 protein: ASSLQHRGYTEAF
V gene: TRBV3-1/TRBV3-2

CDR3 protein: ASSPGELEAF
V gene: TRBV6-6

CDR3 protein: ASRTGEGQPQH
V gene: TRBV2

CDR3 protein: ASSLVAGGYTDTQY
V gene: TRBV11-2

CDR3 protein: ASQTAGNTEAF
V gene: TRBV10-3

CDR3 protein: ASSQAGYEQY
V gene: TRBV3-1/TRBV3-2

CDR3 protein: ASSGQGFNTEAF
V gene: TRBV5-1

CDR3 protein: ASSLERVYGYT
V gene: TRBV12-3/TRBV12-4

CDR3 protein: ASRDLGGTGQYEQY
V gene: TRBV11-2

CDR3 protein: ASSTLAGYDTQY
V gene: TRBV5-4

CDR3 protein: ASSQDDRGRETQY
V gene: TRBV4-1

CDR3 protein: ASSLAVRGETQY
V gene: TRBV5-6

CDR3 protein: ASSQESGGTKH
V gene: TRBV4-2

CDR3 protein: ASSPPSTGPGYEQY
V gene: TRBV18

CDR3 protein: ASSPMRDTVPNYGYT
V gene: TRBV7-6

CDR3 protein: ASSQDRTTTPLH
V gene: TRBV18

CDR3 protein: ASSPGWTEAF
V gene: TRBV6-5

CDR3 protein: ATSRAGLIIHEQY
V gene: TRBV15

CDR3 protein: ASSQEQGGTEAF
V gene: TRBV4-2